The 29 T cell receptor beta chains presented below share a single source sample, sequenced in a study of healthy donors' naive CD4 and CD8 T cells. Starting from around 500 ng of total RNA, TCR libraries were made with linear amplification. MiXCR, run by TCRdb on the reads, gives a single entry per CDR3 protein. The profile shows about 180,000 distinct CDR3 sequences, about 76% of them singletons. Sequences were obtained from naive CD4+ and CD8+ T cells sorted from blood, pooled from several donors. These receptor sequences come from a pool of human donors in good health; the sample pools cells from several healthy donors.

CDR3 coding DNA: TGTGCCAGCCTTAAGGAAGCCTATAATTCACCCCTCCACTTT. It translates to CASLKEAYNSPLHF. The V call is TRBV11-2, the J call TRBJ1-6; D is ambiguous. The germline V gene encodes CDR1 SGHAT and CDR2 FQNNGV. CDR3 size: 14 residues. The V end was cut by 8 bases, the J end by 2 bases, with 10 bases between.

This chain joins TRBV5-1 and TRBJ2-7; no definite D call. The germline V gene has CDR1 SGHRS and CDR2 YFSETQ. V was cut by 7 bases and J by 1 base, with 15 bases left in between. The CDR3 is 14 residues long. The CDR3 loop reads CASYRNVGSYEQYF. The CDR3 bases are TGCGCCAGCTACAGAAACGTGGGTTCCTACGAGCAGTACTTC.

This sequence joins TRBV19 and TRBJ2-1, with a tentative D call TRBD2 (5 bases). CDR1 and CDR2 (germline): LNHDA, SQIVND (reference sequence). This CDR3 has 13 residues. V lost 3 bases, J lost 8 bases, and 11 bases lay in between. The CDR3: CASSMRAGHEQFF. CDR3 nucleotides: TGTGCCAGTAGTATGAGGGCAGGTCATGAGCAGTTCTTC.

The chain carries TRBV10-3 and TRBJ2-7, with a weak D call TRBD1 (6 bases). Germline V gene lookup returns CDR1 ENHRY and CDR2 SYGVKD. The V and J ends lost 0 bases and 1 base respectively, with 13 bases between them. The CDR3 loop spans 16 amino acids. CDR3 sequence reads: CAISESPNRESYEQYF. The CDR3 bases are TGTGCCATCAGTGAGTCCCCAAACAGGGAATCCTACGAGCAGTACTTC.

The genes are TRBV20-1 and TRBJ2-2; 7 nucleotides line up with TRBD1. Looked up from germline, CDR1 is DFQATT and CDR2 is SNEGSKA (reference sequence). Trimming at V came to 4 bases and at J to 4 bases, leaving 6 bases not matched to a gene. The CDR3 totals 14 residues. The CDR3 reads CSATKGASTGELFF. The DNA for the CDR3 is TGCAGTGCTACTAAGGGGGCGAGCACCGGGGAGCTGTTTTTT.

DNA of the CDR3: TGTGCCAGCAGCCACCTGACAGGGGGCTATGGCTACACCTTC. It translates to CASSHLTGGYGYTF. This rearrangement joins TRBV14 to TRBJ1-2, with TRBD1 identical over 9 bases. V was clipped by 3 bases and J by 4 bases; unmatched bases: 3. Germline CDR1 is SGHDN and CDR2 is FVKESK. The CDR3 has 14 residues.

The chain joins TRBV13 to TRBJ2-2, with D uncertain. Trimming removed 5 bases at V and 1 base at J, with 8 bases between. This CDR3 region has 14 residues. Germline values: CDR1 PRHDT, CDR2 FYEKMQ (reference sequence). CDR3 sequence: CASSRPRNTGELFF. CDR3 DNA sequence: TGTGCCAGCAGCAGACCCAGGAACACCGGGGAGCTGTTTTTT.

The genes are TRBV29-1 and TRBJ2-1; D remains unclear. Trimming took 7 bases from V and 7 from J, leaving 11 bases between them. This CDR3 region has 11 residues. The V gene's germline CDR1 is SQVTM and CDR2 ANQGSEA. CDR3 sequence (DNA): TGCAGCGGAGGCAACGAGAATGAGCAGTTCTTC. This encodes CSGGNENEQFF.

The chain combines TRBV19 with TRBJ1-5, with 7 bases identical to TRBD1. This CDR3 has 17 residues. The junction had 13 bases not matched to a gene; V was cut back by 7 bases and J by 1 base. In germline, CDR1 is LNHDA, CDR2 SQIVND (reference sequence). The DNA for the CDR3 is TGTGCCAGTACCCCCAGACAGGGCGCTACGAGCAATCAGCCCCAGCATTTT. This sequence encodes CASTPRQGATSNQPQHF.

The V and J genes are TRBV15 and TRBJ2-1; the D gene is possibly TRBD1 (6 bases). The V gene lost 1 base and the J gene lost 5 bases, with 9 bases spanning the gap. CDR3 length equals 14 residues. CDR1 is LNHNV, CDR2 YYDKDF, per germline (reference sequence). The CDR3 is CATSRARGDNEQFF. CDR3 DNA: TGTGCCACCAGCAGAGCCAGGGGAGACAATGAGCAGTTCTTC.

The chain combines TRBV12-3 or TRBV12-4 with TRBJ1-6, with 8 bases aligning to TRBD1. Trimming at V came to 2 bases and at J to 19 bases, leaving 10 bases not matched to a gene. This CDR3 spans 13 amino acids. The chain's CDR3 is CASSLSMDREIHF. In DNA, the CDR3 is TGTGCCAGCAGTTTATCGATGGACAGGGAAATACACTTT.

The chain carries TRBV6-6 and TRBJ2-7; 7 bases agree with TRBD1. V was clipped by 5 bases and J by 5 bases; unmatched bases: 6. Per the germline V gene, CDR1 is MNHNY and CDR2 is SVGAGI (reference sequence). CDR3 size: 13 residues. The CDR3 spells CASSHRGNHEQYF. The CDR3 DNA sequence: TGTGCCAGCAGTCACAGGGGTAACCACGAGCAGTACTTC.

V and J are TRBV13 and TRBJ2-1; 7 bases align to TRBD2. The CDR3 runs 14 residues. Germline values: CDR1 PRHDT, CDR2 FYEKMQ (reference sequence). The ends lost 5 bases at V and 10 bases at J; junction bases unmatched: 11. The CDR3 DNA follows: TGTGCCAGCAGCCCGGGAGGAGGGCCGATCGAGCAGTTCTTC. Translating gives CASSPGGGPIEQFF.

The chain links TRBV29-1 to TRBJ2-1, with D perhaps being TRBD1 or TRBD2 (6 bases each). The CDR3 has 12 residues. V lost 6 bases and J lost 9, with 15 bases in between. CDR1 and CDR2 from the germline V gene are SQVTM and ANQGSEA. The DNA of the CDR3 is TGCAGCGTAGCCCCGGGGGCCGGTGAGCAGTTCTTC. It is translated as CSVAPGAGEQFF.

The chain joins TRBV19 to TRBJ1-2; maybe TRBD1 (5 bases). The ends were cut back, 3 bases at V and 4 bases at J, with 12 bases in the middle. The CDR3 has 14 residues. In germline, CDR1 is LNHDA, CDR2 SQIVND (reference sequence). The DNA of the CDR3 is TGTGCCAGTAGTATTGGAACAGGCGCCTATGGCTACACCTTC. This codes for CASSIGTGAYGYTF.

The V and J genes are TRBV6-2 or TRBV6-3 and TRBJ2-7; 10 nucleotides match TRBD2. V was pared by 5 bases and J by 7 bases, with 8 bases of the junction left unmatched. This CDR3 spans 14 amino acids. In germline, CDR1 is MNHEY, CDR2 SVGEGT. CDR3 bases: TGTGCCAGCAGTACTAGCGGGGTACGAGGGGAGCAGTACTTC. This encodes CASSTSGVRGEQYF.

The chain employs TRBV5-6 and TRBJ2-3, with unresolved D. Trimming stripped 1 base from V and 3 bases from J, with 3 bases between. Germline CDR1 is SGHDT and CDR2 is YYEEEE. There are 12 residues in the CDR3. The CDR3 bases are TGTGCCAGCAGCTTGTTTACAGATACGCAGTATTTT. Translating gives CASSLFTDTQYF.

This chain connects TRBV5-5 to TRBJ2-3, with D possibly being TRBD2 (5 bases). The CDR3 is 16 residues long. Germline V gene sequence: CDR1 SGHKS, CDR2 YYEKEE (reference sequence). Trimming cost V 0 bases and J 0 bases, with 11 bases left between them. CDR3 sequence (DNA): TGTGCCAGCAGCTTGGCCAACAAGCGGAGCACAGATACGCAGTATTTT. Translated: CASSLANKRSTDTQYF.

The chain couples TRBV19 to TRBJ1-2; D not resolved. CDR1 is LNHDA, CDR2 SQIVND, per germline (reference sequence). With 3 bases removed from V and 4 bases from J, the gap between germline ends came to 9 bases. The CDR3 contains 13 residues. CDR3 nucleotides: TGTGCCAGTAGTATGGAAGGAACCTATGGCTACACCTTC. As protein: CASSMEGTYGYTF.

The V call is TRBV5-4, the J call TRBJ1-4; TRBD1 might be the D (5 bases). The CDR3 consists of 15 residues. Per the germline V gene, CDR1 is SGHNT and CDR2 is YYREEE (reference sequence). The V end was cut by 2 bases, the J end by 8 bases, with 16 bases between. CDR3 loop: CASSLSGPGMEKLFF. CDR3 nucleotides: TGTGCCAGCAGCTTATCGGGGCCAGGGATGGAAAAACTGTTTTTT. Supplemented by reference TRBV5-4 and TRBJ1-4, the full variable domain reads ETGVTQSPTHLIKTRGQQVTLRCSSQSGHNTVSWYQQALGQGPQFIFQYYREEENGRGNFPPRFSGLQFPNYSSELNVNALELDDSALYLCASSLSGPGMEKLFFGSGTQLSVL.

This clonotype was counted between two and nine times. The V and J genes are TRBV6-5 and TRBJ2-7; D is undetermined. V was shortened by 2 bases and J by 1 base, with 6 bases between the two germline ends. This CDR3 spans 13 amino acids. CDR1 is MNHEY and CDR2 is SVGAGI in the germline V gene. Here the CDR3 reads CASSYGLSYEQYF. As DNA, the CDR3 is TGTGCCAGCAGTTACGGCTTGTCCTACGAGCAGTACTTC.

V gene TRBV24-1 combines with J gene TRBJ2-5, with TRBD2 matching 9 bases. The V and J ends lost 3 bases and 2 bases, in that order; junction bases with no gene match: 3. Per the germline V gene, CDR1 is KGHDR and CDR2 is SFDVKD. The CDR3 consists of 15 residues. The CDR3: CATSDRLAVQETQYF. In nucleotides, the CDR3 is TGTGCCACCAGTGATCGACTAGCGGTACAAGAGACCCAGTACTTC.

The chain joins TRBV29-1 to TRBJ2-7; D tentatively reads TRBD1 or TRBD2 (5 bases each). The CDR3 consists of 12 residues. V lost 6 bases, J lost 3 bases, and 12 bases lay in between. Looked up from germline, CDR1 is SQVTM and CDR2 is ANQGSEA. In DNA, the CDR3 is TGCAGCGTGGGGGACGGGATCTACGAGCAGTACTTC. Amino acid sequence: CSVGDGIYEQYF.

V and J are TRBV7-2 and TRBJ1-1; D call uncertain. The V and J ends lost 3 bases and 1 base respectively, with 12 bases between them. Germline CDR1 SGHTA, CDR2 FQGNSA. This CDR3 spans 15 amino acids. CDR3 sequence (DNA): TGTGCCAGCAGCTTCCTCCCATCCCAGAACACTGAAGCTTTCTTT. This gives the protein CASSFLPSQNTEAFF.

This rearrangement joins TRBV7-6 to TRBJ2-3; D gene unclear. Per germline, CDR1 SGHVS and CDR2 FNYEAQ. CDR3 length equals 16 residues. V lost 3 bases and J lost 4, with 17 bases in between. The DNA of the CDR3 is TGTGCCAGCAGCTTCCCCCCGTCTTCATCCGCAGATACGCAGTATTTT. Protein: CASSFPPSSSADTQYF.

The chain employs TRBV29-1 and TRBJ2-1; the match to TRBD2 covers 9 bases. The V gene's germline CDR1 is SQVTM and CDR2 ANQGSEA. This CDR3 has 14 amino acids. V lost 5 bases and J lost 8; bases outside the gene matches: 10. The CDR3 region has the DNA TGCAGCGTTTGGTTAGCGGGAGTCGGCGATGAGCAGTTCTTC. It yields the protein CSVWLAGVGDEQFF.

The chain uses TRBV18 and TRBJ2-7, with D unclear. The CDR3 is 14 amino acids. Deletions cut 3 bases from V and 2 bases from J, with 11 bases between. Per the germline V gene, CDR1 is KGHSH and CDR2 is LQKENI. CDR3: CASSPGRRPYEQYF. In DNA form, the CDR3 reads TGTGCCAGCTCACCGGGCAGGAGACCCTACGAGCAGTACTTC.

V gene TRBV19 combines with J gene TRBJ2-7; D perhaps matches TRBD1 (6 bases). The V gene lost 4 bases and the J gene lost 4 bases, with 11 bases spanning the gap. Looked up from germline, CDR1 is LNHDA and CDR2 is SQIVND (reference sequence). The CDR3 consists of 13 residues. CDR3 region: CASSRSGQYEQYF. CDR3 DNA: TGTGCCAGTAGTAGAAGCGGACAGTACGAGCAGTACTTC.

A few counts support this clonotype. The V gene is TRBV19, the J gene TRBJ1-2; D unclear. The CDR3 covers 12 residues. Trimming cost V 4 bases and J 8 bases, with 11 bases left between them. Germline CDR1 reads LNHDA; CDR2 reads SQIVND (reference sequence). The CDR3 DNA reads as TGTGCCAGTAGTAGCCTCGGTGGGGGCTACACCTTC. Translating gives CASSSLGGGYTF.